This entry lists 32 T cell receptor beta chains sequenced from one sample in a study of T cell repertoires in cytomegalovirus infection. The antigens these receptors bind are not known. TCRdb reanalysed the reads using MiXCR and keeps one entry per CDR3 protein. Of fewer than 900,000 distinct CDR3 sequences in the sample, about 27% were seen once. The starting material was cultured CD8+ T cells from PBMCs, obtained from culture after CMV antigen stimulation. The source of these receptors is a human donor in good health (CMV status not recorded). Some clones in this sample may be carry-over from other donors' samples.

This clonotype showed up just a few times. The V call is TRBV6-6, the J call TRBJ2-5; D perhaps matches TRBD2 (6 bases). Germline lookup yields CDR1 MNHNY and CDR2 SVGAGI (reference sequence). Between the trimmed V and J ends, which lost 2 bases and 5 bases, there was a span of 15 bases. This CDR3 region has 15 residues. The CDR3 protein is CASSYGGQPQETQYF. In DNA form, the CDR3 reads TGTGCCAGCAGTTACGGAGGGCAGCCACAGGAGACCCAGTACTTC.

There are a few counts of this clonotype. The chain joins TRBV2 to TRBJ1-5, with a weak D call TRBD1 (5 bases). Germline CDR1 and CDR2: SNHLY and FYNNEI. CDR3 length: 16 residues. Trimming shortened V by 0 bases and J by 4 bases, and 13 bases separated the two germline ends. The CDR3 loop reads CASSEAFGGGNQPQHF. CDR3 DNA: TGTGCCAGCAGTGAAGCCTTCGGCGGGGGGAATCAGCCCCAGCATTTT.

This clonotype was detected many times. The chain joins TRBV7-9 to TRBJ2-7; no reliable D call. In germline, CDR1 is SEHNR, CDR2 FQNEAQ (reference sequence). The V gene lost 5 bases and the J gene lost 2 bases, with 28 bases spanning the gap. There are 19 residues in the CDR3. CDR3 in DNA: TGTGCCAGCAGCGGTACGAAAATATCGCCTGGTGACCTTCCCTACGAGCAGTACTTC. Translated: CASSGTKISPGDLPYEQYF.

This clonotype was recorded many times. The rearrangement links TRBV7-8 to TRBJ1-1; 8 bases align to TRBD1. The CDR3 sequence is 16 residues long. Germline V gene lookup returns CDR1 SGHVS and CDR2 FQNEAQ. The V and J ends lost 5 bases and 1 base, in that order; junction bases with no gene match: 9. The DNA of the CDR3 is TGTGCCAGCAGCCCCGGACAGGGATATTCGAACACTGAAGCTTTCTTT. It is translated as CASSPGQGYSNTEAFF.

In its sample, this clonotype was seen a few times. The chain carries TRBV19 and TRBJ1-5, with TRBD1 as a possible D gene (5 bases). There are 13 residues in the CDR3. The germline CDR1 and CDR2 sequences are LNHDA and SQIVND (reference sequence). Deletions cut 5 bases from V and 5 bases from J, with 10 bases between. The CDR3 sequence: CASSPEGYQPQHF. In DNA form, the CDR3 reads TGTGCCAGTAGTCCCGAGGGGTATCAGCCCCAGCATTTT.

This clonotype was counted between two and nine times. The chain recombines TRBV10-3 with TRBJ1-1, with a tentative D call TRBD1 (5 bases). The germline gives CDR1 ENHRY, CDR2 SYGVKD. Trimming shortened V by 6 bases and J by 1 base, and 18 bases separated the two germline ends. The CDR3 runs 16 residues. The CDR3 sequence is CAISTPGRGPNTEAFF. CDR3 nucleotide sequence: TGTGCCATCAGCACCCCGGGAAGGGGCCCGAACACTGAAGCTTTCTTT.

The chain combines TRBV19 with TRBJ2-1; possible D gene TRBD2, 6 bases. Germline values: CDR1 LNHDA, CDR2 SQIVND (reference sequence). V was clipped by 6 bases and J by 0 bases, with 18 bases between them. The CDR3 has 17 residues. The CDR3 region has the DNA TGTGCCAGTAGCCCCTTGTTTGCCGGGGGCTCCTACAATGAGCAGTTCTTC. Residues: CASSPLFAGGSYNEQFF.

The sample holds many counts of this clonotype. This sequence joins TRBV29-1 and TRBJ2-7; D remains unclear. V lost 6 bases and J lost 3, with 15 bases in between. The germline gives CDR1 SQVTM, CDR2 ANQGSEA. CDR3 size: 13 residues. DNA of the CDR3: TGCAGCGTCGTGGGCGTCTCAATCTACGAGCAGTACTTC. It translates to CSVVGVSIYEQYF.

This clonotype was seen ten or more times. An end of the junction does not agree with germline; a read error may underlie this. This rearrangement joins TRBV12-3 or TRBV12-4 to TRBJ1-2, with D possibly TRBD1 on 5 matching bases. The CDR3 is 14 amino acids. CDR3: CASSLAPGNYGYTF. CDR3 coding DNA: TGTGCCAGCAGCTTAGCGCCAGGGAACTATGGCTACACCTTC.

This sequence joins TRBV5-4 and TRBJ2-7, with TRBD2 matching 8 bases. V shed 3 bases and J 5 bases; nucleotides not matched to a gene: 4. The CDR3 consists of 13 residues. The V gene's germline CDR1 is SGHNT and CDR2 YYREEE (reference sequence). Here the CDR3 reads CASSSGTRDEQYV. The DNA for the CDR3 is TGTGCCAGCAGCTCCGGGACTAGGGACGAGCAGTACGTC.

The CDR3 DNA reads TGTGCCAGCATCTCCGGGAATGAGCAGTTCTTC. It is translated as CASISGNEQFF. The rearrangement links TRBV6-2 or TRBV6-3 to TRBJ2-1, with D unclear. V was pared by 7 bases and J by 7 bases, with 8 bases between. Germline CDR1 and CDR2: MNHEY and SVGEGT. This CDR3 comprises 11 residues.

This clonotype appeared a few times. V and J are TRBV6-2 or TRBV6-3 and TRBJ2-1; D unclear. CDR3 length: 15 residues. The V end was cut by 6 bases, the J end by 1 base, with 13 bases between. Germline assignment: CDR1 MNHEY and CDR2 SVGEGT. CDR3 loop: CASSSPRDSYNEQFF. The CDR3 nucleotides read TGTGCCAGCAGCTCTCCTAGGGATTCCTACAATGAGCAGTTCTTC.

The J gene is TRBJ2-7, the V gene TRBV4-2; D ambiguous. V was cut by 1 base and J by 0 bases, with 7 bases left in between. From germline, CDR1 is LGHNA and CDR2 YNFKEQ. There are 14 residues in the CDR3. The CDR3 DNA follows: TGTGCCAGCAGCCAAGGGCTCGTCTCCTACGAGCAGTACTTC. Protein: CASSQGLVSYEQYF.

This sequence joins TRBV24-1 and TRBJ2-1, with 7 bases fitting TRBD1. The V gene end was trimmed by 2 bases and the J gene end by 3 bases; junction bases not matched to a gene: 6. Germline values: CDR1 KGHDR, CDR2 SFDVKD. CDR3 length: 16 amino acids. CDR3 in amino acids: CATSDSDRPLYNEQFF. CDR3 nucleotide sequence: TGTGCCACCAGTGATTCGGACAGGCCCCTCTACAATGAGCAGTTCTTC.

The chain links TRBV5-6 to TRBJ1-2; D is uncertain. The V end was cut by 0 bases, the J end by 6 bases, with 9 bases between. The CDR3 is made up of 13 amino acids. CDR1 and CDR2 (germline): SGHDT, YYEEEE. In nucleotides, the CDR3 is TGTGCCAGCAGCTTGGAGCCCGGGAATGGCTACACCTTC. Translating it yields CASSLEPGNGYTF. The full variable domain, rest sourced from reference TRBV5-6 and TRBJ1-2, is DAGVTQSPTHLIKTRGQQVTLRCSPKSGHDTVSWYQQALGQGPQFIFQYYEEEERQRGNFPDRFSGHQFPNYSSELNVNALLLGDSALYLCASSLEPGNGYTFGSGTRLTVV.

This clonotype was counted many times. This chain joins TRBV7-9 and TRBJ2-5; 8 nucleotides align to TRBD1. The CDR3 contains 15 residues. CDR1 and CDR2 from the germline V gene are SEHNR and FQNEAQ (reference sequence). V lost 6 bases, J lost 4 bases, and 10 bases stayed unmatched. CDR3 nucleotides: TGTGCCAGCAGAGATGACAGGGGAAGGGGAGAGACCCAGTACTTC. Its protein is CASRDDRGRGETQYF.

The chain is built from TRBV20-1 and TRBJ2-1; D may be TRBD1 (5 bases). V was cut by 3 bases and J by 4 bases, with 10 bases left in between. The CDR3 sequence is 13 residues long. Germline CDR1 reads DFQATT; CDR2 reads SNEGSKA (reference sequence). CDR3 coding DNA: TGCAGTGCTAGTACAGGATATTACAATGAGCAGTTCTTC. Its protein is CSASTGYYNEQFF.

This clonotype occurred once. The rearrangement uses TRBV4-2 and TRBJ2-3; D remains ambiguous. V was shortened by 5 bases and J by 2 bases, with 17 bases between the two germline ends. The CDR3 length is 16 residues. Germline V lookup: CDR1 LGHNA, CDR2 YNFKEQ. CDR3 residues: CASSSLNLVSTDTQYF. For the CDR3, the DNA is TGTGCCAGCAGCTCTCTAAACTTAGTATCCACAGATACGCAGTATTTT.

This clonotype has just a few counts. J is TRBJ1-5 and V is TRBV4-1, with D unclear. V gave up 5 bases and J gave up 2 bases, with 16 bases separating them. Germline V gene data show CDR1 as MGHRA and CDR2 as YSYEKL. CDR3 size: 16 residues. CDR3 protein: CASSFYLRTGNQPQHF. The CDR3 nucleotides read TGCGCCAGCAGCTTCTACCTTCGCACGGGCAATCAGCCCCAGCATTTT.

This clonotype was counted at least ten times. The chain has TRBV6-6 and TRBJ2-7; D ambiguous. V lost 5 bases to trimming and J lost 3 bases, with 11 bases between them. Germline-derived CDR1 and CDR2 are MNHNY and SVGAGI (reference sequence). This CDR3 is 13 amino acids long. The CDR3 protein is CASSQGPYYEQYV. DNA of the CDR3: TGTGCCAGCAGTCAAGGACCCTACTACGAGCAGTACGTC.

The chain uses TRBV7-6 and TRBJ2-4, with D maybe TRBD1 (6 bases). This CDR3 has 15 amino acids. The germline V gene has CDR1 SGHVS and CDR2 FNYEAQ. Trimming left V 8 bases short and J 0 bases short, with 14 bases between. The CDR3 spells CASASGTQAKNIQYF. The CDR3 DNA follows: TGTGCCAGCGCATCCGGGACACAAGCCAAAAACATTCAGTACTTC.

There are a few counts of this clonotype. The rearrangement joins TRBV4-2 to TRBJ1-5, with D perhaps matching TRBD1 (6 bases). From germline, CDR1 is LGHNA and CDR2 YNFKEQ. V was trimmed by 3 bases and J by 2 bases, leaving 11 bases between them. CDR3 size: 15 residues. CDR3 amino acids: CASSQLTGGNQPQHF. The CDR3 coding sequence is TGTGCCAGCAGCCAGTTGACAGGAGGCAATCAGCCCCAGCATTTT.

This chain links TRBV12-3 or TRBV12-4 with TRBJ2-1, with TRBD2 identical over 10 bases. The CDR3 covers 15 residues. The V gene end was trimmed by 6 bases and the J gene end by 3 bases; junction bases not matched to a gene: 5. The CDR3 region has the DNA TGTGCCAGCAGGAAGCGGGGGGGAAACTACAATGAGCAGTTCTTC. Its protein is CASRKRGGNYNEQFF.

This clonotype appeared a few times. DNA for the CDR3: TGTGCCAGCAGTCTGACCGGGGGAAGGTGGGAGACCCAGTACTTC. Amino acids: CASSLTGGRWETQYF. The genes are TRBV6-1 and TRBJ2-5; D perhaps matches TRBD2 (6 bases). Per the germline V gene, CDR1 is MNHNS and CDR2 is SASEGT. The CDR3 length is 15 residues. Trimming took 5 bases from V and 5 from J, leaving 18 bases between them.

The chain couples TRBV5-6 to TRBJ2-7, with 7 bases that match TRBD2. CDR1 is SGHDT and CDR2 is YYEEEE in the germline V gene. V lost 3 bases to trimming and J lost 7 bases; unmatched junction nucleotides: 13. CDR3 size: 15 residues. CDR3 nucleotide sequence: TGTGCCAGCAGCTCATTCATAGGGAGCGGGGTTGAGCAGTACTTC. Amino acid sequence: CASSSFIGSGVEQYF. Drawing the rest from reference TRBV5-6 and TRBJ2-7, the complete variable domain is DAGVTQSPTHLIKTRGQQVTLRCSPKSGHDTVSWYQQALGQGPQFIFQYYEEEERQRGNFPDRFSGHQFPNYSSELNVNALLLGDSALYLCASSSFIGSGVEQYFGPGTRLTVT.

This chain links TRBV27 with TRBJ2-7, with 9 bases matching TRBD1. Trimming cost V 8 bases and J 3 bases; bases outside gene matches: 8. Germline-derived CDR1 and CDR2 are MNHEY and SMNVEV (reference sequence). The CDR3 runs 14 residues. The CDR3 is CASRVGQGIYEQYF. As DNA, the CDR3 is TGTGCCAGCCGTGTGGGACAGGGAATCTACGAGCAGTACTTC.

This clonotype was seen many times. The V gene is TRBV6-4, the J gene TRBJ2-3, with 13 bases identical to TRBD2. CDR1 and CDR2 from the germline V gene are MRHNA and SNTAGT. With V trimmed by 4 bases and J by 4 bases, 2 bases remained unmatched. CDR3 length: 15 residues. CDR3 loop: CASSGTSGGADTQYF. In DNA form, the CDR3 reads TGTGCCAGCAGTGGGACTAGCGGGGGCGCAGATACGCAGTATTTT.

The rearrangement uses TRBV27 and TRBJ1-4; D is unresolved. V was cut by 5 bases and J by 5 bases, with 12 bases left in between. The CDR3 spans 14 residues. Germline V gives CDR1 MNHEY, CDR2 SMNVEV (reference sequence). The CDR3 loop reads CASSMARTNEKLFF. The CDR3 nucleotides are TGTGCCAGCAGTATGGCGCGTACGAATGAAAAACTGTTTTTT.

The V gene is TRBV14, the J gene TRBJ2-5; no clear D. The ends were cut back, 2 bases at V and 4 bases at J, with 8 bases in the middle. CDR1 and CDR2 from the germline V gene are SGHDN and FVKESK. The CDR3 runs 13 residues. The CDR3 DNA reads as TGTGCCAGCAGCCAATTCCCGGGAGAGACCCAGTACTTC. Protein: CASSQFPGETQYF.

The V gene is TRBV7-9, the J gene TRBJ1-2, with 10 bases fitting TRBD1. The J segment lost 6 bases and the V segment lost 5 bases, leaving 6 bases of the junction unmatched. Germline-derived CDR1 and CDR2 are SEHNR and FQNEAQ (reference sequence). This CDR3 is 14 amino acids long. CDR3 sequence: CASSPTGGADGYTF. The CDR3, as DNA: TGTGCCAGCAGCCCGACAGGGGGCGCGGATGGCTACACCTTC.

This clonotype was seen a few times. CDR3: CASSIVVGLAISTDTQYF. In DNA, the CDR3 is TGTGCCAGTAGTATAGTAGTAGGCCTAGCGATCAGCACAGATACGCAGTATTTT. The V call is TRBV19, the J call TRBJ2-3; possibly TRBD2 for D (6 bases). Germline assignment: CDR1 LNHDA and CDR2 SQIVND (reference sequence). Trimming took 1 base from V and 0 from J, leaving 17 bases between them. The CDR3 spans 18 residues.

This clonotype was detected once. V gene TRBV6-5 combines with J gene TRBJ2-1; no reliable D call. CDR3 length equals 13 residues. Trimming stripped 3 bases from V and 8 bases from J, with 11 bases between. From germline, CDR1 is MNHEY and CDR2 SVGAGI. CDR3 sequence reads: CASSYIAVDEQFF. The CDR3 DNA is TGTGCCAGCAGTTATATAGCAGTAGATGAGCAGTTCTTC.